Below are 27 T cell receptor beta chains sequenced from a single sample in a study of Ad26.COV2.S vaccination and SARS-CoV-2 variants. Treatment defined: around 19 received Ad26.COV2.S at low or high dose, single or two shots; roughly 5 received placebo; per-sample allocation not given. The study sampled participants on day 63 after the first vaccine or placebo injection. Clones were read by immunoSEQ multiplex PCR, and TCRdb kept only the in-frame ones, dropping some. The repertoire holds about 440,000 clones, with about 92% as singletons. The specimen was peripheral blood, collected in a trial of Ad26.COV2.S vaccine versus placebo. These receptors came from a person aged 18-60 years who received the Ad26.COV2.S COVID-19 vaccine or a placebo.

This CDR3 is CASSQGLAVNTGELFF. The CDR3 coding sequence is TGTGCCAGCAGCCAAGGTTTAGCGGTGAACACCGGGGAGCTGTTTTTT. The chain combines TRBV4-2 with TRBJ2-2; TRBD2 is a possible D gene (6 bases). Trimming shortened V by 1 base and J by 1 base, and 10 bases separated the two germline ends. The CDR3 totals 16 residues. Germline CDR1 and CDR2: LGHNA and YNFKEQ.

The rearrangement uses TRBV7-9 and TRBJ2-1; tentative D call: TRBD2 (5 bases). Between the trimmed V and J ends, which lost 5 bases and 0 bases, there was a span of 14 bases. CDR3 length equals 16 residues. CDR1 SEHNR and CDR2 FQNEAQ come from the germline V gene (reference sequence). This chain's CDR3 is CASSPPAGDSYNEQFF. The CDR3 nucleotides read TGTGCCAGCAGCCCGCCGGCCGGGGACTCCTACAATGAGCAGTTCTTC.

The genes are TRBV11-2 and TRBJ2-7; TRBD2 aligns across 8 bases. There are 15 residues in the CDR3. Germline trimming cut 5 bases from V and 2 bases from J; bases unmatched to any gene: 8. CDR1 and CDR2 (germline): SGHAT, FQNNGV. CDR3 sequence reads: CASSLVLAGTYEQYF. Here the CDR3 DNA reads TGTGCCAGCAGCCTCGTCCTAGCGGGCACCTACGAGCAGTACTTC.

The rearrangement links TRBV4-3 to TRBJ1-4; D possibly corresponds to TRBD1 (5 bases). CDR1 is LGHNA, CDR2 YSLEER, per germline. The V and J ends lost 4 bases and 0 bases respectively, with 12 bases between them. The CDR3 runs to 16 residues. As DNA, the CDR3 is TGCGCCAGCAGCCCAGGTGCCAGGGCAACTAATGAAAAACTGTTTTTT. Translation gives CASSPGARATNEKLFF.

Comments on this clone: The same CDR3 also results from other DNA sequences found in this sample. The rearrangement joins TRBV18 to TRBJ1-1, with D unclear. In germline, CDR1 is KGHSH, CDR2 LQKENI. Trimming shortened V by 2 bases and J by 1 base, and 5 bases separated the two germline ends. CDR3 length equals 13 residues. The CDR3 spells CASSPLGNTEAFF. DNA for the CDR3: TGTGCCAGCTCACCATTGGGGAACACTGAAGCTTTCTTT. Looking up the rest from reference TRBV18 and TRBJ1-1 gives the full variable domain: NAGVMQNPRHLVRRRGQEARLRCSPMKGHSHVYWYRQLPEEGLKFMVYLQKENIIDESGMPKERFSAEFPKEGPSILRIQQVVRGDSAAYFCASSPLGNTEAFFGQGTRLTVV.

V gene TRBV3-1 (or the pseudogene TRBV3-2) combines with J gene TRBJ2-2; 8 bases fit TRBD1. The J segment lost 6 bases and the V segment lost 0 bases, leaving 6 bases of the junction unmatched. This CDR3 has 16 residues. Germline CDR1 LGHDT, CDR2 YNNKEL (reference sequence). The CDR3 spells CASSQDLSRGPGELFF. The CDR3 region has the DNA TGTGCCAGCAGCCAAGATCTGAGCAGGGGGCCCGGGGAGCTGTTTTTT.

The chain uses TRBV3-1 (or the pseudogene TRBV3-2) and TRBJ1-2; 9 bases map to TRBD1. CDR3 length: 15 amino acids. With 0 bases clipped from V and 8 bases from J, the junction kept 7 bases outside the gene matches. Per germline, CDR1 LGHDT and CDR2 YNNKEL (reference sequence). The CDR3 region is CASSQDRGQGSGYTF. Written as DNA, the CDR3 is TGTGCCAGCAGCCAAGATAGGGGACAGGGAAGCGGCTACACCTTC.

Note on this clone: This sample includes further DNA sequences coding for the same CDR3. This chain uses TRBV3-1 (or the pseudogene TRBV3-2) with TRBJ2-5; D ambiguous. The CDR3 extends over 13 amino acids. V gave up 1 base and J gave up 1 base, with 4 bases separating them. CDR1 is LGHDT, CDR2 YNNKEL, per germline (reference sequence). DNA of the CDR3: TGTGCCAGCAGCCAAGGAAGCCAAGAGACCCAGTACTTC. This codes for CASSQGSQETQYF.

With respect to this clone: Other nucleotide sequences in the sample specify the same CDR3. The chain joins TRBV5-1 to TRBJ1-5, with D unresolved. Germline V gives CDR1 SGHRS, CDR2 YFSETQ. The CDR3 loop spans 15 amino acids. Trimming shortened V by 0 bases and J by 0 bases, and 7 bases separated the two germline ends. The CDR3: CASSLDGYSNQPQHF. For the CDR3, the DNA is TGCGCCAGCAGCTTGGACGGGTATAGCAATCAGCCCCAGCATTTT.

The chain couples TRBV28 to TRBJ2-7, with D unresolved. Germline V gene sequence: CDR1 MDHEN, CDR2 SYDVKM. V dropped 4 bases and J dropped 3 bases, with 10 bases sitting between them. CDR3 length: 13 residues. The CDR3 DNA is TGTGCCAGCAGTTATCTCCTAAGCTACGAGCAGTACTTC. Translating it yields CASSYLLSYEQYF.

This clone has ten or more counts. Here the CDR3 DNA reads TGTGCCAGCAGCCAAGATGGGCCTCGGACAGGGGACTATGGCTACACCTTC. Its protein product is CASSQDGPRTGDYGYTF. The chain employs TRBV4-2 and TRBJ1-2; 9 nucleotides agree with TRBD1. J lost 3 bases, V lost 0 bases, and 8 bases had no gene match. CDR3 length: 17 residues. In germline, CDR1 is LGHNA, CDR2 YNFKEQ.

V gene TRBV7-2 combines with J gene TRBJ2-5; D gene ambiguous. V was trimmed by 7 bases and J by 1 base, leaving 10 bases between them. The CDR3 sequence is 13 residues long. Per the germline V gene, CDR1 is SGHTA and CDR2 is FQGNSA. As DNA, the CDR3 is TGTGCCAGCAACCGGCGCCTCCAAGAGACCCAGTACTTC. It encodes CASNRRLQETQYF.

This clone showed up just once. The chain is built from TRBV7-6 and TRBJ2-1, with a possible D match to TRBD1 (6 bases). This CDR3 spans 14 amino acids. V dropped 1 base and J dropped 8 bases, with 12 bases sitting between them. CDR1 SGHVS and CDR2 FNYEAQ come from the germline V gene. The CDR3: CASSLVNRDDEQFF. CDR3 nucleotides: TGTGCCAGCAGCTTAGTCAACAGGGACGATGAGCAGTTCTTC.

The rearrangement joins TRBV7-9 to TRBJ2-7, with 13 bases matching TRBD2. The germline CDR1 and CDR2 sequences are SEHNR and FQNEAQ (reference sequence). After removal of 5 bases from V and 6 bases from J, the junction contained 4 bases not matched to a gene. This CDR3 has 14 residues. CDR3 protein: CASSRGLAGREQYF. In DNA, the CDR3 is TGTGCCAGCAGCAGGGGACTAGCGGGACGCGAGCAGTACTTC.

As regards this clone: At the DNA level, this CDR3 is encoded by other sequences in the same sample as well. This chain connects TRBV29-1 to TRBJ2-3, with a possible D match to TRBD2 (7 bases). In germline, CDR1 is SQVTM, CDR2 ANQGSEA. V was shortened by 4 bases and J by 3 bases, with 11 bases between the two germline ends. This CDR3 comprises 13 residues. The CDR3 DNA reads TGCAGCGTTGCGGGGGGCACAACAGATACGCAGTATTTT. It specifies CSVAGGTTDTQYF.

This chain's CDR3 is CASSFPGLAPNDEQFF. The CDR3 DNA follows: TGTGCCAGCAGTTTCCCTGGACTAGCGCCAAACGATGAGCAGTTCTTC. V is TRBV28 and J is TRBJ2-1; 9 bases align to TRBD2. The CDR3 has 16 residues. Germline V gene sequence: CDR1 MDHEN, CDR2 SYDVKM. With 3 bases clipped from V and 8 bases from J, the junction kept 11 bases outside the gene matches.

The CDR3 loop reads CASRRGVLGTQYF. The CDR3 nucleotides read TGTGCCAGCCGAAGGGGGGTATTGGGTACGCAGTATTTT. J is TRBJ2-3 and V is TRBV6-5; either TRBD1 or TRBD2 may fit D (6 bases each). The V gene's germline CDR1 is MNHEY and CDR2 SVGAGI. Trimming stripped 8 bases from V and 8 bases from J, with 17 bases between. The length of the CDR3 is 13 residues.

The V call is TRBV18, the J call TRBJ1-5, with 8 bases fitting TRBD1. The CDR3 spans 16 residues. V shed 3 bases and J 3 bases; nucleotides not matched to a gene: 7. In germline, CDR1 is KGHSH, CDR2 LQKENI. The CDR3 here is CASSPQQGGYNQPQHF. CDR3 nucleotide sequence: TGTGCCAGCTCACCGCAACAGGGGGGATACAATCAGCCCCAGCATTTT.

The rearrangement links TRBV5-4 to TRBJ2-1, with 8 bases identical to TRBD1. J lost 6 bases, V lost 2 bases, and 7 bases had no gene match. The CDR3 contains 15 residues. Germline V gives CDR1 SGHNT, CDR2 YYREEE (reference sequence). CDR3 bases: TGTGCCAGCAGCTTTAAAGGGACAGGTGGCAATGAGCAGTTCTTC. It specifies CASSFKGTGGNEQFF.

The V call is TRBV7-9, the J call TRBJ2-2; D perhaps matches TRBD1 (5 bases). The germline CDR1 and CDR2 sequences are SEHNR and FQNEAQ (reference sequence). The ends were cut back, 3 bases at V and 1 base at J, with 9 bases in the middle. CDR3 size: 15 residues. CDR3 sequence reads: CASSFQGMNTGELFF. CDR3 coding DNA: TGTGCCAGCAGCTTTCAGGGAATGAACACCGGGGAGCTGTTTTTT.

This clone was observed a single time. This chain uses TRBV2 with TRBJ2-5; D perhaps matches TRBD2 (5 bases). This CDR3 has 13 amino acids. Deletions cut 4 bases from V and 7 bases from J, with 13 bases between. In germline, CDR1 is SNHLY, CDR2 FYNNEI. CDR3 coding DNA: TGTGCCAGCAGTGTTAATGCGGGTCCGACCCAGTACTTC. Amino acids: CASSVNAGPTQYF.

J is TRBJ1-4 and V is TRBV5-4; no clear D. Trimming stripped 2 bases from V and 5 bases from J, with 4 bases between. Germline CDR1 SGHNT, CDR2 YYREEE (reference sequence). CDR3 length: 12 residues. The CDR3 DNA follows: TGTGCCAGCAGCTTAGGGAATGAAAAACTGTTTTTT. Amino acids: CASSLGNEKLFF.

V and J are TRBV11-2 and TRBJ1-5, with 9 bases identical to TRBD1. Trimming removed 1 base from V and 5 bases from J; junction bases left unmatched: 6. This CDR3 contains 16 residues. CDR1 is SGHAT, CDR2 FQNNGV, per germline. CDR3 DNA: TGTGCCAGCAGCTTAGTAAGGACAGGGGTAGATCAGCCCCAGCATTTT. Translating it yields CASSLVRTGVDQPQHF.

The count of this clone is one. V usage is TRBV9 and J usage is TRBJ2-1; no definite D call. The germline V gene encodes CDR1 SGDLS and CDR2 YYNGEE. V was cut by 0 bases and J by 5 bases, with 6 bases left in between. The CDR3 is made up of 13 amino acids. This CDR3 reads CASSVVPDNEQFF. CDR3 nucleotide sequence: TGTGCCAGCAGCGTAGTTCCAGACAATGAGCAGTTCTTC.

The chain employs TRBV7-8 and TRBJ1-6, with TRBD1 matching 10 bases. Trimming took 5 bases from V and 9 from J; bases not matched to a gene: 4. Per germline, CDR1 SGHVS and CDR2 FQNEAQ. This CDR3 spans 14 amino acids. CDR3 bases: TGTGCCAGCAGCCCACGACAGGGGGCTTCACCCCTCCACTTT. This sequence encodes CASSPRQGASPLHF.

This chain joins TRBV9 and TRBJ2-7, with 9 nucleotides matching TRBD1. The V segment lost 3 bases and the J segment 1 base; nucleotides outside the gene matches: 2. Germline V gene lookup returns CDR1 SGDLS and CDR2 YYNGEE. This CDR3 spans 14 amino acids. Written as DNA, the CDR3 is TGTGCCAGCAGCGCGACAGGGGGATCCTACGAGCAGTACTTC. Encoded protein: CASSATGGSYEQYF.

The table lists this clone with a count of one. The chain recombines TRBV15 with TRBJ2-1, with 9 bases matching TRBD2. With V trimmed by 5 bases and J by 6 bases, 8 bases remained unmatched. Germline V gene data show CDR1 as LNHNV and CDR2 as YYDKDF (reference sequence). The CDR3 is made up of 15 amino acids. CDR3 region: CATSGVAGAGNEQFF. CDR3 DNA sequence: TGTGCCACCAGCGGAGTAGCGGGAGCGGGCAATGAGCAGTTCTTC.